This T cell receptor beta chain stems from a study of cytomegalovirus exposure and HLA in healthy donors. Study-level findings and limits: In a later analysis, at a false discovery rate of 0.05, 17,000 or so TCR beta sequences were associated with HLA alleles. An analysis was carried out later, and it reportedly showed fewer N-insertions in an Asian-associated ancestry cluster than the approximately 710-donor mean. Later analysis showed most CMV-associated TCR beta chains appearing HLA-restricted.

Germline CDR1 reads MGHDK; CDR2 reads SYGVNS. The CDR3 totals 16 residues. V shed 6 bases and J 1 base; nucleotides not matched to a gene: 12. PCR amplification relied on 60 Vbeta primers (plus 13 Jbeta primers). Using immunoSEQ multiplex PCR, the repertoire was profiled, and TCRdb retains in-frame clones only, with some absent. This table holds some 70,000 clones. Worth noting for this clone: As yet, its antigen is unknown.

The sequenced material came from PBMCs. The origin of this receptor is a female donor in good health and CMV-seropositive. The V call is TRBV25-1, the J call TRBJ2-7, with 7 bases identical to TRBD2. This chain's CDR3 is CASRGLTNGRSYEQYF. The CDR3 bases are TGTGCCAGCAGAGGATTGACCAACGGGAGGTCCTACGAGCAGTACTTC.